The next 8 T cell receptor beta chains were all read from a single sample in a study of Graves' ophthalmopathy and Graves' hyperthyroidism. Using RNA transcripts, the TCR beta CDR3 regions were amplified. Second-round multiplex PCR came after first-round RT-PCR with HTBI primers. One entry per CDR3 protein, called by TCRdb with MiXCR from the multiplex PCR reads. Here the sample spans 450,000 to 600,000 distinct CDR3 sequences, under 40% being singletons. The sample comprised peripheral blood or thyroid tissue (not recorded which). The receptors were gathered from an adult man with Graves' hyperthyroidism.

In regard to this clonotype: A read error may account for a junction end that differs from germline. The V call is TRBV24-1, the J call TRBJ2-1; 9 nucleotides line up with TRBD1. CDR1 KGHDR and CDR2 SFDVKD come from the germline V gene. The CDR3 is 16 amino acids. The CDR3 sequence is CATSDLTGGSYNEQFF. CDR3 sequence (DNA): TGTGCCACCAGTGACCTGACAGGGGGATCCTACAATGAGCAGTTCTTT.

This rearrangement joins TRBV28 to TRBJ1-5; D possibly corresponds to TRBD1 (5 bases). The germline V gene encodes CDR1 MDHEN and CDR2 SYDVKM. Trimming pared 4 bases from V and 0 bases from J, leaving 13 bases between. The CDR3 has 16 residues. Here the CDR3 reads CASSSGTEYSNQPQHF. The CDR3 nucleotides are TGTGCCAGCAGTTCCGGGACGGAATATAGCAATCAGCCCCAGCATTTT.

The table lists this clonotype with a few counts. V and J are TRBV6-1 and TRBJ1-1; D is possibly TRBD1 (5 bases). The CDR3 has 14 amino acids. V was shortened by 3 bases and J by 1 base, with 9 bases between the two germline ends. Germline CDR1 reads MNHNS; CDR2 reads SASEGT. The CDR3 region is CASSESTGNTEAFF. The CDR3 DNA reads as TGTGCCAGCAGTGAGAGTACAGGGAACACTGAAGCTTTCTTT.

There are a few counts of this clonotype. This chain joins TRBV5-4 and TRBJ1-1; D remains ambiguous. V was clipped by 1 base and J by 5 bases, with 15 bases between them. This CDR3 region has 15 residues. The germline gives CDR1 SGHNT, CDR2 YYREEE (reference sequence). CDR3 coding DNA: TGTGCCAGCAGCTTGTTGCCCATTGGGTCGACTGAAGCTTTCTTT. Its protein product is CASSLLPIGSTEAFF.

This clonotype was observed many times. CDR3 residues: CASGPGPTYEQYF. The DNA for the CDR3 is TGCGCCAGCGGCCCGGGACCCACCTACGAGCAGTACTTC. This chain links TRBV5-1 with TRBJ2-7, with D perhaps being TRBD1 or TRBD2 (5 bases each). The V gene's germline CDR1 is SGHRS and CDR2 YFSETQ. The V end was cut by 7 bases, the J end by 2 bases, with 13 bases between. The CDR3 has 13 residues.

This clonotype was detected many times. This chain joins TRBV5-1 and TRBJ2-7; 12 bases agree with TRBD2. Germline V gene data show CDR1 as SGHRS and CDR2 as YFSETQ. The CDR3 loop spans 15 amino acids. V was pared by 3 bases and J by 2 bases, with 3 bases of the junction left unmatched. The CDR3 is CASSSGLAGTYEQYF. CDR3 coding DNA: TGCGCCAGCAGCTCCGGACTAGCGGGGACCTACGAGCAGTACTTC.

V and J are TRBV27 and TRBJ2-5; TRBD1 matches at 8 bases. With V trimmed by 5 bases and J by 2 bases, 10 bases remained unmatched. Germline V gene sequence: CDR1 MNHEY, CDR2 SMNVEV (reference sequence). This CDR3 has 16 amino acids. The CDR3 DNA reads TGTGCCAGCAGTCTCGGACAGGGAACAATTCAAGAGACCCAGTACTTC. Residues: CASSLGQGTIQETQYF.

The rearrangement uses TRBV18 and TRBJ2-7, with a possible D match to TRBD2 (7 bases). The CDR3 is made up of 13 amino acids. Germline V gene sequence: CDR1 KGHSH, CDR2 LQKENI. V lost 2 bases and J 6 bases, leaving 11 bases between the germline ends. The CDR3 spells CASSPLRGLEQYF. In DNA, the CDR3 is TGTGCCAGCTCACCATTGCGGGGGCTCGAGCAGTACTTC.